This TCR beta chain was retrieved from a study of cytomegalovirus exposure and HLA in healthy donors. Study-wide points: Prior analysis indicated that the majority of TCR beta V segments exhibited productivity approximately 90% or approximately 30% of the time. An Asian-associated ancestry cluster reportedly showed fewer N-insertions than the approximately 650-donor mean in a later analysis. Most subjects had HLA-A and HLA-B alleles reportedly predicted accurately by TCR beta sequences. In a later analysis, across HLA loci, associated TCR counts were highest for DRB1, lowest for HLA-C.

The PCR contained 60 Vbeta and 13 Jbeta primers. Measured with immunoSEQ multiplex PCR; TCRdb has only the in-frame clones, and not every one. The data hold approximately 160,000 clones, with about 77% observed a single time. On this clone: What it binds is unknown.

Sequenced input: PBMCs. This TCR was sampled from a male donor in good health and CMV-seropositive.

The CDR3 region has the DNA TGTGCCAGCAGCTTGTACAGGGGGCGGGAGACCCAGTACTTC. Residues: CASSLYRGRETQYF. The chain links TRBV5-4 to TRBJ2-5; 9 bases align to TRBD1. The CDR3 has 14 residues. Losses at the gene ends were 1 base for V and 5 bases for J; bases not matched to a gene: 3. Germline assignment: CDR1 SGHNT and CDR2 YYREEE (reference sequence).